The T cell receptor beta chain described here comes from a study of T-cell memory formation after mild COVID-19. Study-level information: TCR clustering was largely donor specific.

Each CDR3 protein gets one entry after TCRdb re-called the 5' RACE reads with MiXCR. The table lists roughly 300,000 distinct CDR3 sequences, 15% to 20% of them singletons. This CDR3 comprises 15 residues. V dropped 0 bases and J dropped 3; count of bases not matched to a gene: 2. Germline CDR1 reads MNHEY; CDR2 reads SVGAGI. This rearrangement joins TRBV6-5 to TRBJ1-2, with 9 bases aligning to TRBD1. Sequenced: PBMCs or a T cell subset sorted from them (not recorded which). The receptor's source is a man between 18 and 35 years old who had mild COVID-19 (a few samples of this study predate the infection). Cell type and time point are not known. The CDR3 spells CASSYSTGGYYGYTF. CDR3 in DNA: TGTGCCAGCAGTTACTCGACAGGGGGTTACTATGGCTACACCTTC.